This T cell receptor (beta chain) was identified in a study of CD8+ T cells in alopecia areata (dated by TCRdb to 2017 to 2018). For context, the study as a whole: The treated patients took part in an open-label pilot trial in which moderate-to-severe alopecia areata was treated with oral tofacitinib at 5 to 10 mg twice daily. Tofacitinib was administered for 6 to 18 months, and 6 months of follow-up off drug were then conducted to assess delayed response and recurrence. In treated patients, disease severity was measured using the SALT score, which gives the percentage of scalp surface area affected. To study T cell clonal expansion in alopecia areata, the researchers applied high-throughput TCRbeta sequencing to both the C3H/HeJ mouse model and human patients. Scalp tissue and sorted CD4+ and CD8+ peripheral blood T cells from patchy and totalis/universalis alopecia areata patients and from healthy controls were covered by human TCRbeta sequencing. Tofacitinib-treated patients had biopsies at baseline and at 4 and 24 weeks of treatment, with a later scalp biopsy in several patients. Clonality in the scalp was compared among normal scalp (n=4), patchy alopecia areata scalp (n=8), and alopecia totalis/universalis scalp (n=8). The RNA source kit depended on sample type: the PAXgene miRNA kit for fixed scalp, the miRNeasy kit for PBMCs, and the RNeasy kit for mouse skin. Amplification of TCRbeta CDR3 regions was done by immunoSEQ multiplex PCR using 35 Vbeta forward primers and 13 Jbeta reverse primers.

Sample time point, as interpreted from the label and publication: around 4 weeks on oral tofacitinib. Read against the paper, the sample's treatment or condition label means: oral pan-JAK inhibitor, 5-10 mg twice daily. Lesional scalp punch biopsies and peripheral blood were collected from alopecia areata patients. PBMCs were isolated by density centrifugation and stained for CD3, CD4 and CD8, and CD4+ and CD8+ T cells were sorted on a FACSAria. The investigation overall reported the following: Lesional scalp, especially in alopecia totalis/universalis, showed higher clonality and more expanded CD8+ clones than normal scalp, suggesting antigenic drive. During tofacitinib treatment, many expanded lesional clones stuck around in both scalp and blood, and this persistence may partly explain why relapse happens after treatment is stopped. TCR sequences shared between patients were less clear than in mice, possibly partly because of HLA diversity in the patient population. Because the treated cohort was small and had only one nonresponder, larger studies are needed to examine links between baseline CD8+ expansion and response. Unlike mouse skin, where gammadelta T cells dominate, normal human skin contains resident alphabeta T cells that get sequenced too, which complicates analysis of the scalp TCR repertoire. Tofacitinib significantly decreased scalp clonality and the number of expanded CD8+ clones among the top 100 scalp clones.

Libraries came from the immunoSEQ multiplex PCR assay. RNA was extracted from all samples and reverse transcribed into cDNA as template for TCR sequencing. SuperScript III was used to make first-strand cDNA, primed with a 2:1 mix of oligo-dT and random hexamers. Amplification bias was assessed with a synthetic immune receptor repertoire, and residual bias was removed computationally. In the original analysis: Raw reads were preprocessed to remove errors, and CDR3 was defined according to IMGT conventions as the region from the conserved cysteine to phenylalanine. To get clonality, Shannon entropy was normalized by log2 of the number of productive unique TCRs and the result was subtracted from 1. Whether scalp clones were CD4 or CD8 was inferred by matching scalp TCRbeta sequences against CD4 and CD8 repertoires sorted from blood. In TCRdb, the immuneACCESS table is reduced to in-frame sequences with V and J assigned. These tables do not hold every clone; where another copy was compared, an unresolved V gene accounts for under half, and the others remain unexplained. From that table come the V and J calls and clone size; the DNA was used to work out D and trimming. Recorded for this sample are roughly 200,000 clones; 45% to 75% of them occurred a single time. The ten largest clones add up to around 3% of the sample.

This clone showed up just a few times. It lacks a known antigen. Nothing much larger sits one base from this clone, and base qualities are not available. Relative to germline, V is 0 bases shorter and J is 3 bases shorter, with 11 bases between their ends. The germline V gene sets CDR1 to LGHNA and CDR2 to YSLEER. The CDR3, from cysteine to phenylalanine, totals 15 residues. Here the CDR3 DNA is all that survives: 45 bases in frame from base 1. This receptor was identified in a human donor with alopecia areata. The chain is assembled from TRBV4-3 and TRBJ1-2; a confident D gene designation cannot be given. The material sequenced was CD4+ T cells sorted from blood, taken at week 4, from a patient treated with tofacitinib. CDR3 protein: CASSQEDIPDYGYTF. The nucleotide sequence reads TGCGCCAGCAGCCAAGAAGACATCCCCGACTATGGCTACACCTTC.